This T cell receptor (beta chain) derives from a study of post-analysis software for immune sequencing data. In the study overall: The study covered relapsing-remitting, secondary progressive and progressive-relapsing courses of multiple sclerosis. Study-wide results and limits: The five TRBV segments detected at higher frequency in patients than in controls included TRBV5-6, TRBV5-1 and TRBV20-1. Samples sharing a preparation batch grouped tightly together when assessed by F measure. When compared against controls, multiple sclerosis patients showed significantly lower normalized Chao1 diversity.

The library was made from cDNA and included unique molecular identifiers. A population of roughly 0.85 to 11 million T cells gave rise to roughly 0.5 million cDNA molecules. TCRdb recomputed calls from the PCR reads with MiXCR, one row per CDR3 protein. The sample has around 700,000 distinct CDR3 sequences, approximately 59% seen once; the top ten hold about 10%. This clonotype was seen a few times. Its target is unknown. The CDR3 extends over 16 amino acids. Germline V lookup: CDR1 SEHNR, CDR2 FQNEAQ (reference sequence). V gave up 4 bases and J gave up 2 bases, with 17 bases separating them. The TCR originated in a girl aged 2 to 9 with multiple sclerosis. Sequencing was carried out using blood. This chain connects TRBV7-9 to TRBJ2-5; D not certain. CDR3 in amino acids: CASSSSMLQRQETQYF. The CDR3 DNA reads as TGTGCCAGCAGCTCCTCTATGCTGCAGAGACAAGAGACCCAGTACTTC.